These T cell receptor beta chains were read from a single sample in a study of cytomegalovirus exposure and HLA in healthy donors. The method was immunoSEQ multiplex PCR; TCRdb's version includes in-frame clones alone and lacks a portion of them. The repertoire holds under 200,000 clones, around 64% seen once, with about 2.7% in the top ten. The sequenced sample was PBMCs. The receptors derive from a woman aged 30 to 39 in good health and CMV-seronegative. Both conserved end residues are part of each CDR3. Each record gives: D gene, clone size, V gene, J gene, CDR3 protein, CDR3 DNA. D genes are given only for firm matches. Size is stated for part of the rows, as once, few or many counts, or as a class when the clone is expanded.

-	-	TRBV4-3	TRBJ2-1	CASSQVRSSYNEQFF	TGCGCCAGCAGCCAAGTCCGGAGCTCCTACAATGAGCAGTTCTTC
-	once	TRBV4-1	TRBJ2-5	CASSLITTGLRTQYF	TGCGCCAGCAGCCTAATCACTACAGGCCTCCGGACCCAGTACTTC
TRBD1	few	TRBV2	TRBJ2-1	CASSERQGGFTNEQFF	TGTGCCAGCAGTGAGAGACAGGGCGGTTTCACCAATGAGCAGTTCTTC
TRBD2	few	TRBV11-2	TRBJ2-3	CASSLDLLAGGKRDTQYF	TGTGCCAGCAGCCTCGACCTTCTAGCGGGTGGTAAGAGAGATACGCAGTATTTT
TRBD2	-	TRBV7-6	TRBJ2-7	CASSLRSGTSNTYEQYF	TGTGCCAGCAGCCTGCGGTCCGGGACTAGCAACACCTACGAGCAGTACTTC
-	-	TRBV30	TRBJ2-1	CAWSRGGWYNEQFF	TGTGCCTGGAGTCGTGGAGGGTGGTACAATGAGCAGTTCTTC
TRBD1	few	TRBV6-5	TRBJ1-1	CASSYRQGRAEAFF	TGTGCCAGCAGTTACCGACAGGGCCGGGCTGAAGCTTTCTTT
-	-	TRBV29-1	TRBJ1-6	CSVGEGYSPLHF	TGCAGCGTTGGGGAGGGTTATTCACCCCTCCACTTT
-	once	TRBV4-1	TRBJ2-7	CASSQDNRDWNEQYF	TGCGCCAGCAGCCAAGATAACAGGGATTGGAACGAGCAGTACTTC
TRBD2	-	TRBV5-6	TRBJ2-5	CASSSTSGSSETQYF	TGTGCCAGCAGCTCGACTAGCGGGAGTTCAGAGACCCAGTACTTC
-	-	TRBV5-4	TRBJ1-1	CASSLAGLDEAFF	TGTGCCAGCAGCTTGGCAGGGCTCGATGAAGCTTTCTTT
-	-	TRBV5-1	TRBJ1-2	CASSLDSYGYTF	TGCGCCAGCAGCCTCGACAGCTATGGCTACACCTTC
-	-	TRBV5-1	TRBJ1-5	CASSLGGGNQPQHF	TGCGCCAGCAGCTTGGGGGGCGGCAATCAGCCCCAGCATTTT
TRBD1	-	TRBV28	TRBJ1-5	CASSETGNQPQHF	TGTGCCAGCAGTGAGACAGGGAATCAGCCCCAGCATTTT
-	few	TRBV27	TRBJ2-3	CASSLIRAADTQYF	TGTGCCAGCAGTTTAATCAGGGCGGCAGATACGCAGTATTTT
TRBD2	-	TRBV7-2	TRBJ2-5	CASSKDSAGGETQYF	TGTGCCAGCAGCAAAGACAGCGCGGGGGGGGAGACCCAGTACTTC
-	few	TRBV6-1	TRBJ2-7	CASSEWSDRSYEQYF	TGTGCCAGCAGTGAATGGAGTGACCGATCCTACGAGCAGTACTTC
-	-	TRBV15	TRBJ2-7	CATSSRDTSYEQYF	TGTGCCACCAGCAGCAGGGACACTTCCTACGAGCAGTACTTC
-	once	TRBV5-8	TRBJ2-2	CASSLVAGGTGELFF	TGTGCCAGCAGCTTGGTTGCAGGAGGTACCGGGGAGCTGTTTTTT
TRBD1	-	TRBV4-1	TRBJ1-1	CARDRGMNTEAFF	TGCGCCAGAGACAGGGGTATGAACACTGAAGCTTTCTTT
-	-	TRBV5-1	TRBJ1-5	CASSLESGSNQPQHF	TGCGCCAGCAGCTTGGAGTCGGGTAGCAATCAGCCCCAGCATTTT
-	few	TRBV4-2	TRBJ2-7	CASSQPGNTYEQYF	TGTGCCAGCAGCCAACCCGGGAATACCTACGAGCAGTACTTC
-	-	TRBV5-4	TRBJ2-4	CASSWGGGGQKNIQYF	TGTGCCAGCAGCTGGGGGGGAGGAGGACAGAAAAACATTCAGTACTTC
-	-	TRBV30	TRBJ1-1	CACKTYMNTEAFF	TGTGCCTGCAAGACATACATGAACACTGAAGCTTTCTTT
-	-	TRBV19	TRBJ2-1	CASDPTHRRGNEQFF	TGTGCCAGTGATCCGACGCATAGGAGGGGCAATGAGCAGTTCTTC
-	once	TRBV2	TRBJ1-2	CASTELVNYGYTF	TGTGCCAGCACCGAACTGGTTAATTATGGCTACACCTTC
-	-	TRBV7-9	TRBJ2-1	CASSFSNGGAHFGEQFF	TGTGCCAGCAGCTTTTCGAATGGGGGGGCCCATTTTGGTGAGCAGTTCTTC
-	-	TRBV18	TRBJ1-1	CASSPQEGFTEAFF	TGTGCCAGCTCACCTCAGGAGGGGTTCACTGAAGCTTTCTTT
TRBD2	-	TRBV18	TRBJ2-1	CASSPPRTSGTGVYNEQFF	TGTGCCAGCTCACCACCGAGGACTAGCGGGACCGGAGTTTACAATGAGCAGTTCTTC
-	-	TRBV7-2	TRBJ1-1	CASRTLGIPEAFF	TGTGCCAGCAGGACCCTCGGGATCCCTGAAGCTTTCTTT
-	-	TRBV29-1	TRBJ2-5	CSVVRQIQETQYF	TGCAGCGTTGTGCGACAGATCCAAGAGACCCAGTACTTC
TRBD1	-	TRBV5-1	TRBJ1-3	CASSLGEGGSGNTIYF	TGCGCCAGCAGCTTGGGCGAAGGGGGCTCCGGAAACACCATATATTTT
-	-	TRBV4-2	TRBJ1-3	CASSQEGTGGSGNTIYF	TGTGCCAGCAGCCAAGAGGGTACAGGCGGATCTGGAAACACCATATATTTT
TRBD1	once	TRBV19	TRBJ2-7	CASSSPTGLYEQYF	TGTGCCAGTAGTTCCCCGACAGGGCTCTACGAGCAGTACTTC
-	-	TRBV2	TRBJ1-5	CASSDRVGNQPQHF	TGTGCCAGCAGTGACAGGGTGGGCAATCAGCCCCAGCATTTT
-	-	TRBV11-2	TRBJ2-1	CASSSLGVQGGGQFF	TGTGCCAGCAGCTCCCTAGGAGTACAGGGAGGGGGGCAGTTCTTC
-	-	TRBV27	TRBJ2-5	CASSSTGTTTRETQYF	TGTGCCAGCAGTTCGACCGGGACAACCACCCGGGAGACCCAGTACTTC
TRBD2	-	TRBV6-4	TRBJ2-2	CASSPSGRGRAGELFF	TGTGCCAGCAGCCCTAGCGGGAGGGGTAGGGCCGGGGAGCTGTTTTTT
TRBD1	-	TRBV30	TRBJ1-6	CAWSVSGGNSPLHF	TGTGCCTGGAGTGTTTCAGGGGGAAATTCACCCCTCCACTTT
TRBD1	-	TRBV29-1	TRBJ1-2	CSVEDDRDYGYTF	TGCAGCGTTGAGGACGACAGGGATTATGGCTACACCTTC
-	few	TRBV6-1	TRBJ1-2	CASSESAGYTF	TGTGCCAGCAGTGAAAGTGCGGGCTACACCTTC
-	once	TRBV28	TRBJ2-5	CASSPRDKFQETQYF	TGTGCCAGCAGCCCCCGGGACAAATTTCAAGAGACCCAGTACTTC
-	-	TRBV19	TRBJ2-2	CASSFNTGELFF	TGTGCCAGTAGTTTCAATACCGGGGAGCTGTTTTTT
-	once	TRBV2	TRBJ1-4	CASIRNRVGATNEKLFF	TGTGCCAGCATTCGGAACAGGGTAGGAGCAACTAATGAAAAACTGTTTTTT
-	-	TRBV7-9	TRBJ2-3	CASSPSGFTDTQYF	TGTGCCAGCAGCCCAAGCGGCTTCACAGATACGCAGTATTTT
-	few	TRBV2	TRBJ1-1	CASSEGWRGGTEAFF	TGTGCCAGCAGTGAAGGCTGGAGGGGAGGCACTGAAGCTTTCTTT
-	-	TRBV9	TRBJ2-6	CASSVVQTGANVLTF	TGTGCCAGCAGCGTAGTTCAGACTGGGGCCAACGTCCTGACTTTC
TRBD1	-	TRBV28	TRBJ2-3	CASSLQGADTQYF	TGTGCCAGCAGTTTACAGGGGGCAGATACGCAGTATTTT
-	few	TRBV10-2	TRBJ1-1	CASTSGTRAEAFF	TGCGCCAGCACCTCCGGGACTCGAGCTGAAGCTTTCTTT